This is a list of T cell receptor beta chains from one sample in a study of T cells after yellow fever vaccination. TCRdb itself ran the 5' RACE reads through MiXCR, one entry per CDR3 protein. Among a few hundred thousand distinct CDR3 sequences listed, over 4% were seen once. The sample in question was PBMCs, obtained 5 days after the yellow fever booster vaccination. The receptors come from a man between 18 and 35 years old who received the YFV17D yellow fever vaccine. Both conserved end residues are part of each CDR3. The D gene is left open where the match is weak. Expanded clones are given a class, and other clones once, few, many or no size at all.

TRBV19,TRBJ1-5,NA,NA,TGTGCCACCAAGGCCGGACCAGGGCCCTATCAGCCCCAGCATTTT,CATKAGPGPYQPQHF
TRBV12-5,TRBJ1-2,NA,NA,TGTGCTAGTGGTTTGGTACAAATGTTGTCGGGCTACACCTTC,CASGLVQMLSGYTF
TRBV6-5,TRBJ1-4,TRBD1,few,TGTGCCAGCAGTTACCGCGGACAGGGGAGCGAAAAACTGTTTTTT,CASSYRGQGSEKLFF
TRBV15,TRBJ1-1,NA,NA,TGTGCCACCAGCACCCCCGGAGGGGGGCGGAACACTGAAGCTTTCTTT,CATSTPGGGRNTEAFF
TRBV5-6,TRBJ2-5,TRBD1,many,TGTGCCAGCAGCTGGGACAGGGAGACCCAGTACTTC,CASSWDRETQYF
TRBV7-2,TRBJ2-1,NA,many,TGTGCCAGCATCCCCGGATCGGGTCAGCTCTACAATGAGCAGTTCTTC,CASIPGSGQLYNEQFF
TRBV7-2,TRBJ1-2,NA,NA,TGTGCCAGCAGCTTAGGGACACGGGGCTACACCTTC,CASSLGTRGYTF
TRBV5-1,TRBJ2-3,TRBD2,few,TGCGCCAGCAGCTCCGAGGCGGGGGGCCGAGGCACAGATACGCAGTATTTT,CASSSEAGGRGTDTQYF
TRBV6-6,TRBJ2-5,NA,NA,TGTGCCAGCAGTCCCCCGGCAGCTGAAGAGACCCAGTACTTC,CASSPPAAEETQYF
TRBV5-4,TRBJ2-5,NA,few,TGTGCCAGCAGCTTGGTTCCCGAAGGGACCCAGTACTTC,CASSLVPEGTQYF
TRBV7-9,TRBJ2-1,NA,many,TGTGCCAGCAGCTTCGCCGTCCCTGGGAGAGAGCAGTTCTTC,CASSFAVPGREQFF
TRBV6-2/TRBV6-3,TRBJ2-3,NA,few,TGTGCCAGCATCCATGGGAGGGGGGGCTCTGCAGATACGCAGTATTTT,CASIHGRGGSADTQYF
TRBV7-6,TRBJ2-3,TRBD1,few,TGTGCCAGCAGCCTTATACCCGATCTCCGGACAGGCGCCGCAGATACGCAGTATTTT,CASSLIPDLRTGAADTQYF
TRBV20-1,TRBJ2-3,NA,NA,TGCAGTGCTAGAGGCCCAGGAACAGATACGCAGTATTTT,CSARGPGTDTQYF
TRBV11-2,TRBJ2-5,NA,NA,TGTGCCAGCAAAACCGCCTCCCAAGAGACCCAGTACTTC,CASKTASQETQYF
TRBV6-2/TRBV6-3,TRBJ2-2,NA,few,TGTGCCAGCAGCCCCAGGTACGGGGACACCGCGAACACCGGGGAGCTGTTTTTT,CASSPRYGDTANTGELFF
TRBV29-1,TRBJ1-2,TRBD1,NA,TGCAGCGTTAGCGACAGGGGGCCTCTAGGCTATGGCTACACCTTC,CSVSDRGPLGYGYTF
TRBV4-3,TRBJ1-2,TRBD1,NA,TGCGCCAGCAGCCGGGGGACAGCCGATGCCTATGGCTACACCTTC,CASSRGTADAYGYTF
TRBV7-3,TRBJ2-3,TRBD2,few,TGTGCCAGCAGCTTAACGACTAGCGGGGGAAAGTATTTT,CASSLTTSGGKYF
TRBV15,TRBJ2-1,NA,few,TGTGCCACCAGTATAGCTTTTGAGCAGTTCTTC,CATSIAFEQFF
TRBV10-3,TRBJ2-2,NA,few,TGTGCCATCAGGGGGGCTGCGTCCGACACCGGGGAGCTGTTTTTT,CAIRGAASDTGELFF
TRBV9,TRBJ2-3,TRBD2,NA,TGTGCCAGCAGCTCTCGCCGGGGGGGGGATACGCAGTATTTT,CASSSRRGGDTQYF
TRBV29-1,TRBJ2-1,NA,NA,TGCAGTAGCGGAAACAATGAGCAGTTCTTC,CSSGNNEQFF
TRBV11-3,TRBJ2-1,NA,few,TGTGCCAGCAGCCCCAACCAGGGGATTGGTGAGCAGTTCTTC,CASSPNQGIGEQFF
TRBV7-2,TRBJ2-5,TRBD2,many,TGTGCCAGCAGCGGAGGACTAGCGGGGGGATGGGAGACCCAGTACTTC,CASSGGLAGGWETQYF
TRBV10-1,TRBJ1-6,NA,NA,TGCGCCAGCAGTGAGGGCCAGGGAATGGGTAATTCACCCCTCCACTTT,CASSEGQGMGNSPLHF
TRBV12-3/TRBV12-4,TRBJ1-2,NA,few,TGTGCCAGCAGTATTACAGGGCCTTATGGCTACACCTTC,CASSITGPYGYTF
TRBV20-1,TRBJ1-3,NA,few,TGCAGTGCTAGAGATCCCGGGAACGCTGGAAACACCATATATTTT,CSARDPGNAGNTIYF
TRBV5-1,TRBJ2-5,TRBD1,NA,TGCGCCAGTGGATCCGGGACAGGGCGTTCGGAGACCCAGTACTTC,CASGSGTGRSETQYF
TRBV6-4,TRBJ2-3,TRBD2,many,TGTGCCAGCAGTGAAACCGGGGGGGCCGCAGATACGCAGTATTTT,CASSETGGAADTQYF
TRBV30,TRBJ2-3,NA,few,TGTGCCTTCCACCCCCAGGATACGCAGTATTTT,CAFHPQDTQYF
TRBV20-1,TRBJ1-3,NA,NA,TGCAGTGCTAGAGACCGACGGAGCTCTGGAAACACCATATATTTT,CSARDRRSSGNTIYF
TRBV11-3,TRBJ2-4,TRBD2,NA,TGTGCCAGCAGCTTAGGGTCAGGGAGCGGGGTGATTCAGTACTTC,CASSLGSGSGVIQYF